Each of the 32 T cell receptor beta chains below was sequenced from the same sample in a study of CD8 T cells in ankylosing spondylitis. One entry per CDR3 protein results from TCRdb running MiXCR on the 5' RACE reads. There are about 89,000 distinct CDR3 sequences in the sample; about 27% occur only once, and around 56% lies in the top ten. The sequencing sample was made of blood, either unsorted or a sorted T cell fraction (not recorded which). The receptors were gathered from a male donor with ankylosing spondylitis or in good health (not recorded which).

The rearrangement links TRBV7-8 to TRBJ1-1; TRBD1 is a possible D gene (6 bases). V dropped 1 base and J dropped 6 bases, with 18 bases sitting between them. CDR1 and CDR2 (germline): SGHVS, FQNEAQ. CDR3 length: 16 amino acids. The CDR3 DNA sequence: TGTGCCAGCAGCTTAGGTTGGGGGCTTAAGACGCCTGAAGCTTTCTTT. It yields the protein CASSLGWGLKTPEAFF.

CDR3 amino acids: CASSQEATYNEQFF. CDR3 nucleotides: TGTGCCAGCAGCCAAGAGGCGACCTACAATGAGCAGTTCTTC. The rearrangement links TRBV3-1 to TRBJ2-1, with D hard to call. The germline V gene encodes CDR1 LGHDT and CDR2 YNNKEL (reference sequence). V was trimmed by 0 bases and J by 2 bases, leaving 5 bases between them. The CDR3 totals 14 residues.

This clonotype came up a few times. The chain joins TRBV4-1 to TRBJ2-7, with 7 bases aligning to TRBD1. CDR1 MGHRA and CDR2 YSYEKL come from the germline V gene. This CDR3 comprises 15 residues. The J segment lost 2 bases and the V segment lost 6 bases, leaving 10 bases of the junction unmatched. The CDR3 region has the DNA TGCGCCAGCAGGCCTGACCGGGACAGAGCCTACGAGCAGTACTTC. Residues: CASRPDRDRAYEQYF.

The chain employs TRBV7-9 and TRBJ2-2; D unclear. V lost 5 bases to trimming and J lost 4 bases, with 14 bases between them. Germline CDR1 reads SEHNR; CDR2 reads FQNEAQ (reference sequence). The CDR3 contains 15 residues. The CDR3 reads CASSPARLITGELFF. CDR3 in DNA: TGTGCCAGCAGCCCCGCCCGGCTGATCACCGGGGAGCTGTTTTTT.

There are a few counts of this clonotype. This chain uses TRBV7-6 with TRBJ2-1, with D perhaps matching TRBD1 or TRBD2 (5 bases each). V shed 3 bases and J shed 4 bases, with 10 bases lying between them. There are 14 residues in the CDR3. Germline V CDR1 and CDR2: SGHVS, FNYEAQ. CDR3 nucleotide sequence: TGTGCCAGCAGCTTCGGGACGGGATACAATGAGCAGTTCTTC. Translating gives CASSFGTGYNEQFF.

V usage is TRBV24-1 and J usage is TRBJ2-1; 9 positions agree with TRBD1. Germline assignment: CDR1 KGHDR and CDR2 SFDVKD. This CDR3 contains 16 residues. J gave up 5 bases and V 2 bases, and 6 bases lay outside the gene matches. This CDR3 is CATSDYTGGAHNEQFF. DNA for the CDR3: TGTGCCACCAGTGATTATACAGGGGGCGCCCACAATGAGCAGTTCTTC.

This clonotype was seen more than once but under ten times. The DNA for the CDR3 is TGTGCCAGCAGTATGACAGGGCGGCAGCCCCAGCATTTT. This codes for CASSMTGRQPQHF. The chain couples TRBV6-1 to TRBJ1-5; 7 positions match TRBD1. There are 13 residues in the CDR3. The V gene's germline CDR1 is MNHNS and CDR2 SASEGT. V was pared by 5 bases and J by 7 bases, with 5 bases of the junction left unmatched.

This clonotype occurred a few times. V usage is TRBV12-3 or TRBV12-4 and J usage is TRBJ2-5; 7 bases line up with TRBD2. Unmatched junction bases numbered 11, after V lost 2 bases and J lost 5 bases. The CDR3 extends over 16 amino acids. The CDR3 DNA is TGTGCCAGCAGTTTATGGACCTCGGGAGGTGGGGAGACCCAGTACTTC. Residues: CASSLWTSGGGETQYF.

In its sample, this clonotype was seen a few times. The rearrangement uses TRBV5-1 and TRBJ2-5; 12 nucleotides align to TRBD2. Germline V gene sequence: CDR1 SGHRS, CDR2 YFSETQ. This CDR3 spans 16 amino acids. J was trimmed by 4 bases and V by 3 bases; bases with no gene match: 7. The CDR3 nucleotides read TGCGCCAGCAGCTCCTCTAGCGGGGGGGCCGGAGAGACCCAGTACTTC. Residues: CASSSSSGGAGETQYF.

This clonotype was observed at least ten times. The chain recombines TRBV7-9 with TRBJ1-1; possibly TRBD1 for D (6 bases). The length of the CDR3 is 15 residues. Germline V gene sequence: CDR1 SEHNR, CDR2 FQNEAQ (reference sequence). V gave up 5 bases and J gave up 0 bases, with 13 bases separating them. The CDR3 sequence: CASSPAGAMNTEAFF. Here the CDR3 DNA reads TGTGCCAGCAGCCCCGCGGGGGCCATGAACACTGAAGCTTTCTTT.

CDR3 sequence (DNA): TGTGCCAGCAGTGAGCTCAGAGGGCACACCGGGGAGCTGTTTTTT. This codes for CASSELRGHTGELFF. The chain joins TRBV2 to TRBJ2-2, with TRBD2 as a possible D gene (5 bases). The germline V gene encodes CDR1 SNHLY and CDR2 FYNNEI. The CDR3 runs 15 residues. The ends were cut back, 3 bases at V and 3 bases at J, with 11 bases in the middle.

The CDR3 protein is CASSFRGYTQYF. CDR3 coding DNA: TGCGCCAGCAGCTTCCGCGGGTATACGCAGTATTTT. This rearrangement joins TRBV5-1 to TRBJ2-3; D may be TRBD2 (5 bases). Germline assignment: CDR1 SGHRS and CDR2 YFSETQ. CDR3 size: 12 residues. The germline V and J ends were trimmed by 2 bases and 7 bases, with 8 bases remaining between them.

This clonotype was seen only a few times. The J gene is TRBJ2-1, the V gene TRBV7-9; D could derive from TRBD1 or TRBD2 (5 bases each). Germline-derived CDR1 and CDR2 are SEHNR and FQNEAQ (reference sequence). V was shortened by 5 bases and J by 12 bases, with 20 bases between the two germline ends. The CDR3 is made up of 14 amino acids. The CDR3: CASSHRDPNEGQFF. In nucleotides, the CDR3 is TGTGCCAGCAGCCACCGGGACCCCAACGAGGGGCAGTTCTTC.

The chain links TRBV6-1 to TRBJ1-1; D is unclear. The V gene lost 9 bases and the J gene lost 2 bases, with 25 bases spanning the gap. Germline CDR1 reads MNHNS; CDR2 reads SASEGT. CDR3 length: 17 residues. DNA of the CDR3: TGTGCCAGTCCCGTTGGGCCAAGGTGGCATAACAACACTGAAGCTTTCTTT. It codes for CASPVGPRWHNNTEAFF.

There are a few counts of this clonotype. The rearrangement joins TRBV20-1 to TRBJ2-1, with 10 bases identical to TRBD2. Per germline, CDR1 DFQATT and CDR2 SNEGSKA (reference sequence). The CDR3 is made up of 14 amino acids. Unmatched junction bases numbered 3, after V lost 3 bases and J lost 4 bases. CDR3 residues: CSASSSGRYNEQFF. The DNA for the CDR3 is TGCAGTGCTAGCTCTAGCGGGAGATACAATGAGCAGTTCTTC.

This clonotype was found many times. This sequence joins TRBV5-1 and TRBJ2-1, with TRBD1 matching 8 bases. Germline V gene sequence: CDR1 SGHRS, CDR2 YFSETQ. The CDR3 covers 14 residues. Germline trimming cut 3 bases from V and 12 bases from J; bases unmatched to any gene: 11. For the CDR3, the DNA is TGCGCCAGCAGCTCTGGACAGGGAGGACGCAGGCAGTTCTTC. It translates to CASSSGQGGRRQFF.

The gene calls are TRBV19 and TRBJ2-7; the D gene is possibly TRBD2 (6 bases). V shed 9 bases and J shed 0 bases, with 15 bases lying between them. The CDR3 extends over 14 amino acids. Germline loops: CDR1 LNHDA, CDR2 SQIVND (reference sequence). CDR3 loop: CARHSGRSSYEQYF. In DNA form, the CDR3 reads TGTGCCAGACATAGCGGCCGGAGCTCCTACGAGCAGTACTTC.

The chain links TRBV28 to TRBJ2-5; maybe TRBD2 (6 bases). In germline, CDR1 is MDHEN, CDR2 SYDVKM. The ends were cut back, 5 bases at V and 0 bases at J, with 19 bases in the middle. CDR3 length: 17 residues. CDR3 protein: CASSPRLVSEYQETQYF. The CDR3 coding sequence is TGTGCCAGCAGTCCCAGACTAGTTTCGGAGTACCAAGAGACCCAGTACTTC. Full variable domain (rest looked up from reference TRBV28 and TRBJ2-5): DVKVTQSSRYLVKRTGEKVFLECVQDMDHENMFWYRQDPGLGLRLIYFSYDVKMKEKGDIPEGYSVSREKKERFSLILESASTNQTSMYLCASSPRLVSEYQETQYFGPGTRLLVL.

The chain is built from TRBV19 and TRBJ2-2, with no clear D. Per germline, CDR1 LNHDA and CDR2 SQIVND (reference sequence). The ends were cut back, 1 base at V and 6 bases at J, with 9 bases in the middle. The length of the CDR3 is 14 residues. CDR3 coding DNA: TGTGCCAGTAGTATAGGGACCGACGCCGGGGAGCTGTTTTTT. The encoded protein is CASSIGTDAGELFF.

The chain joins TRBV5-1 to TRBJ1-1; unclear D gene. The CDR3 sequence is 15 residues long. The germline gives CDR1 SGHRS, CDR2 YFSETQ. Between the trimmed V and J ends, which lost 5 bases and 8 bases, there was a span of 22 bases. The CDR3 loop reads CASSSSGGRSREAFF. The CDR3 coding sequence is TGCGCCAGCAGTTCCTCCGGTGGGAGAAGCCGAGAAGCTTTCTTT.

This clonotype was detected a few times. The chain carries TRBV6-2 or TRBV6-3 and TRBJ1-1; TRBD1 aligns across 9 bases. After removal of 8 bases from V and 1 base from J, the junction contained 17 bases not matched to a gene. The CDR3 is 18 residues long. The V gene's germline CDR1 is MNHEY and CDR2 SVGEGT. Written as DNA, the CDR3 is TGTGCCAGCCTCCCGGCCATTTTACGGGACAGGGCGAACACTGAAGCTTTCTTT. Translation gives CASLPAILRDRANTEAFF.

This sequence joins TRBV7-9 and TRBJ1-3, with D hard to call. V was clipped by 5 bases and J by 7 bases, with 15 bases between them. The germline gives CDR1 SEHNR, CDR2 FQNEAQ (reference sequence). There are 14 residues in the CDR3. The CDR3 loop reads CASSLSRFPNTIYF. DNA for the CDR3: TGTGCCAGCAGCCTAAGCCGTTTCCCGAACACCATATATTTT.

The chain uses TRBV5-6 and TRBJ1-1; weak D call: TRBD1 (5 bases). V shed 0 bases and J shed 1 base, with 10 bases lying between them. The CDR3 sequence is 15 residues long. CDR1 is SGHDT, CDR2 YYEEEE, per germline. CDR3 in amino acids: CASSLEGQGNTEAFF. DNA for the CDR3: TGTGCCAGCAGCTTGGAGGGCCAGGGGAACACTGAAGCTTTCTTT. Full variable domain (missing parts from reference TRBV5-6 and TRBJ1-1): DAGVTQSPTHLIKTRGQQVTLRCSPKSGHDTVSWYQQALGQGPQFIFQYYEEEERQRGNFPDRFSGHQFPNYSSELNVNALLLGDSALYLCASSLEGQGNTEAFFGQGTRLTVV.

The chain couples TRBV28 to TRBJ1-1, with unresolved D. The CDR3 has 13 residues. Trimming cost V 5 bases and J 3 bases, with 10 bases left between them. CDR1 MDHEN and CDR2 SYDVKM come from the germline V gene. The CDR3 spells CASSLPSYTEAFF. CDR3 DNA sequence: TGTGCCAGCAGTCTTCCCTCTTACACTGAAGCTTTCTTT. Full variable domain (remainder filled in from reference TRBV28 and TRBJ1-1): DVKVTQSSRYLVKRTGEKVFLECVQDMDHENMFWYRQDPGLGLRLIYFSYDVKMKEKGDIPEGYSVSREKKERFSLILESASTNQTSMYLCASSLPSYTEAFFGQGTRLTVV.

V gene TRBV20-1 combines with J gene TRBJ2-2; the D gene is possibly TRBD1 (6 bases). The V gene's germline CDR1 is DFQATT and CDR2 SNEGSKA (reference sequence). The CDR3 loop spans 15 amino acids. The V gene lost 0 bases and the J gene lost 1 base, with 9 bases spanning the gap. CDR3 protein: CSAREPGQNTGELFF. CDR3 coding DNA: TGCAGTGCTAGAGAACCGGGACAGAACACCGGGGAGCTGTTTTTT.

The sample holds many counts of this clonotype. This chain joins TRBV7-9 and TRBJ2-1; D is uncertain. The CDR3 consists of 13 residues. Germline V lookup: CDR1 SEHNR, CDR2 FQNEAQ (reference sequence). V was cut by 6 bases and J by 4 bases, with 10 bases left in between. For the CDR3, the DNA is TGTGCCAGCAGTTTTTCTCCGTACAATGAGCAGTTCTTC. Its translation is CASSFSPYNEQFF.

This chain links TRBV24-1 with TRBJ2-5; D tentatively fits TRBD1 or TRBD2 (6 bases each). This CDR3 region has 18 residues. V dropped 7 bases and J dropped 5 bases, with 28 bases sitting between them. CDR1 and CDR2 from the germline V gene are KGHDR and SFDVKD. CDR3 sequence reads: CATRNELKVGGAGETQYF. The CDR3 nucleotides read TGTGCCACCAGAAACGAGCTAAAAGTCGGGGGCGCAGGGGAGACCCAGTACTTC.

The chain links TRBV5-1 to TRBJ2-3; 12 bases map to TRBD2. With V trimmed by 7 bases and J by 3 bases, 3 bases remained unmatched. The CDR3 consists of 14 residues. Germline V gives CDR1 SGHRS, CDR2 YFSETQ. For the CDR3, the DNA is TGCGCCAGCCTAGCGGGGGGGCGGACAGATACGCAGTATTTT. The encoded protein is CASLAGGRTDTQYF.

The chain joins TRBV29-1 to TRBJ2-7; TRBD2 matches 13 bases. CDR1 and CDR2 (germline): SQVTM, ANQGSEA. With V trimmed by 1 base and J by 2 bases, 2 bases remained unmatched. The CDR3 length is 15 residues. Written as DNA, the CDR3 is TGCAGCGTTGAAGGGGGGACTAGCGGGGCCTACGAGCAGTACTTC. Translation: CSVEGGTSGAYEQYF.

V usage is TRBV3-1 and J usage is TRBJ2-6, with D tentatively TRBD1 (6 bases). The CDR3 loop spans 18 amino acids. Germline V gene data show CDR1 as LGHDT and CDR2 as YNNKEL (reference sequence). The germline V and J ends were trimmed by 0 bases and 1 base, with 13 bases remaining between them. The CDR3 loop is CASSQEWDTSSGANVLTF. Written as DNA, the CDR3 is TGTGCCAGCAGCCAAGAGTGGGACACCTCTTCTGGGGCCAACGTCCTGACTTTC.

With regard to this clonotype: One end of the junction does not line up with germline, which may come from a read error. The genes are TRBV13 and TRBJ1-1, with 7 bases lining up with TRBD1. Germline V gene sequence: CDR1 PRHDT, CDR2 FYEKMQ (reference sequence). The CDR3 sequence is 22 residues long. CDR3 nucleotide sequence: TGTGCCAGCAGCAACCCCAAACAGGGGTACCCCCCTCGTACGAGGGTGAACACTGTAGCTTTCTTT. Translated: CASSNPKQGYPPRTRVNTVAFF.

V is TRBV28 and J is TRBJ2-3; no definite D call. The CDR3 is made up of 14 amino acids. V dropped 7 bases and J dropped 0 bases, with 11 bases sitting between them. Looked up from germline, CDR1 is MDHEN and CDR2 is SYDVKM. CDR3 nucleotide sequence: TGTGCCAGCACATTGTCGCCTAGCACAGATACGCAGTATTTT. It specifies CASTLSPSTDTQYF.